Listed here is a single TCR beta chain. Antigen: not known. V lost 2 bases, J lost 2 bases, and 21 bases lay in between. Germline CDR1 is MNHNS and CDR2 is SASEGT. The CDR3 has 18 residues. Profiling relied on immunoSEQ multiplex PCR, and the TCRdb table lists in-frame clones only, not all of them. The sample has about 110,000 clones, about 88% seen once. The data were taken from a study of cytomegalovirus exposure and HLA in healthy donors. Study-level results: For cytomegalovirus status, the classifier reportedly gave diagnoses with high specificity and sensitivity. A list of more than 150 TCR beta chains associated with cytomegalovirus was given. The majority of TCR sequences were rare, yet some public TCRs appeared in many donors.

Sequencing was carried out using PBMCs. This chain joins TRBV6-1 and TRBJ1-2; a weak D match, TRBD1 (6 bases). This receptor was identified in a woman aged 18 to 35 in good health and CMV-seropositive. The CDR3 DNA reads TGTGCCAGCAGTGAACGCCCGGGGGGCCGTTCTAGAAACTATGGCTACACCTTC. It codes for CASSERPGGRSRNYGYTF.